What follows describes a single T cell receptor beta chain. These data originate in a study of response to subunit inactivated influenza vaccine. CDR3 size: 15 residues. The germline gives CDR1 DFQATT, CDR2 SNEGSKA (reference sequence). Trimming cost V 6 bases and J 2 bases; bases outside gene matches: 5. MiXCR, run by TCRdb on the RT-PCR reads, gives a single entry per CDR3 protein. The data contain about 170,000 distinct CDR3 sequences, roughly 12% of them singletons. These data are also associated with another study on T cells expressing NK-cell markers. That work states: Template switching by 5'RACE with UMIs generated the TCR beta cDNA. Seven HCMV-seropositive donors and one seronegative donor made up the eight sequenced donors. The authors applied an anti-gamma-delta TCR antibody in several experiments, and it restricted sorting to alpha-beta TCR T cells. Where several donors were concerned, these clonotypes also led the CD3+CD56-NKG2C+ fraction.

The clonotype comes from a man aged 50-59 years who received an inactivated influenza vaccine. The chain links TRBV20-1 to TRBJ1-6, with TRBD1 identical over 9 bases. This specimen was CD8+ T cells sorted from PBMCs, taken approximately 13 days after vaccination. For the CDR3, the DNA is TGCAGTGCACGGGACAGGGCACCCTATAATTCACCCCTCCACTTT. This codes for CSARDRAPYNSPLHF.